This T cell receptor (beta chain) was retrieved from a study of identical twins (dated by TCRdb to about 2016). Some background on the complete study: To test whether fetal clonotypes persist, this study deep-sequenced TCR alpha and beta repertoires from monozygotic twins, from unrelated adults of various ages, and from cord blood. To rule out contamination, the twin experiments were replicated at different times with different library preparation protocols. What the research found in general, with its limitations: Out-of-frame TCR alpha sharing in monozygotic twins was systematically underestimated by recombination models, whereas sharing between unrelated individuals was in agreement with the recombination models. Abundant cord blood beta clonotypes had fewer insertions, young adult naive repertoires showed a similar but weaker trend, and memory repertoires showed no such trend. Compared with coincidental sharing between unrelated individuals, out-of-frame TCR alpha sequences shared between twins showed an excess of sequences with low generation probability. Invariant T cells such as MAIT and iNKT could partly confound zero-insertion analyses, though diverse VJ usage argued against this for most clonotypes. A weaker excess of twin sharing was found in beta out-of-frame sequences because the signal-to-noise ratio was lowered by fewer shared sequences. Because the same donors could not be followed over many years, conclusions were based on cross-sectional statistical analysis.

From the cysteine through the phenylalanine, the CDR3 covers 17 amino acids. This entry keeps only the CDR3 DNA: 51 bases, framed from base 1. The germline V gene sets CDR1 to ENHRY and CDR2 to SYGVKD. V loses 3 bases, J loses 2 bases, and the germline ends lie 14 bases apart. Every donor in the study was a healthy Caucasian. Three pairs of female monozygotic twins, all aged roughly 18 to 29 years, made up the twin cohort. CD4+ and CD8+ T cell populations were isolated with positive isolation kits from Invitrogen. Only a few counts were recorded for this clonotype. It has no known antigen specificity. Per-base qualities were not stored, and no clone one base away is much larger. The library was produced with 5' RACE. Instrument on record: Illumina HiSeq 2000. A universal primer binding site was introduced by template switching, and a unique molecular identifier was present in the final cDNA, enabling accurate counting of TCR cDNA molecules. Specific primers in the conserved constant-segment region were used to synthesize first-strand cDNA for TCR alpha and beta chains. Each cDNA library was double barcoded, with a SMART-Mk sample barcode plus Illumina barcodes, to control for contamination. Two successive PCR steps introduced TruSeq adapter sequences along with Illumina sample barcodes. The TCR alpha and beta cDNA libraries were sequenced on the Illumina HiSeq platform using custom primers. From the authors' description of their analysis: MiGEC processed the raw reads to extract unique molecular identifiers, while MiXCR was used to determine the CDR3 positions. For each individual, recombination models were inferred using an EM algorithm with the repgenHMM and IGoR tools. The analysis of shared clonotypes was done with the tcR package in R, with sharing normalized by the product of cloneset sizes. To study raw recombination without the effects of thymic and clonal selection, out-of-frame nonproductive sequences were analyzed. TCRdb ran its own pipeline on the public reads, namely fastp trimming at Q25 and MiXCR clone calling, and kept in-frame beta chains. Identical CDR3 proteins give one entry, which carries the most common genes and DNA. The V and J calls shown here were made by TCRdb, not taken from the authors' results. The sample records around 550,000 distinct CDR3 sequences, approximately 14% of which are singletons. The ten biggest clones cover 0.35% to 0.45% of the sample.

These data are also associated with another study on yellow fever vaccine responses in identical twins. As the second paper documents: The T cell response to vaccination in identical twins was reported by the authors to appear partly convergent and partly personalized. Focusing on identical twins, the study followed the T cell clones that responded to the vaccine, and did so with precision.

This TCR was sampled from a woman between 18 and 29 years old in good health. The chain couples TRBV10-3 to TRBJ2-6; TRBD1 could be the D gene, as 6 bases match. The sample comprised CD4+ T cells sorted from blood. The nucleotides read TGTGCCATCAGTGAAATAACAGGGTTGACTGGGGCCAACGTCCTGACTTTC. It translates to CAISEITGLTGANVLTF.